Included here is one T cell receptor beta chain sequence, with context. This clone's antigen is unknown. No base quality values were provided; no much bigger clone lies one nucleotide off. The sample's time point label is to be understood as: baseline before first vaccination. Vaccinee samples were obtained from the UK trials COV001 and COV002, which included a single-blind randomized controlled phase 2/3 trial of AZD1222 (ChAdOx1 nCoV-19) in healthy adults. For TCRbeta chain sequencing, PBMC samples were collected from trial participants at day 0 and at day 28 after the second dose. This record comes from a study of T cell responses to AZD1222 COVID-19 vaccine (dated by TCRdb to the early 2020s). General notes on the study: Because spike-specific TCR depth and breadth did not differ between the two schedules, AZD1222 recipients who got a second dose at roughly 4 weeks were pooled with those who got a second dose at roughly 12 weeks. A total of 233 trial participants underwent TCR sequencing, of whom around 200 received two doses of AZD1222 and some 25 received two doses of the MenACWY control vaccine. Trial participants were enrolled by age into subgroups of 18-55, 56-69 and 70-plus years, and about 150, 27 and 61 TCR-sequenced participants, respectively, were included in these subgroups. General conclusions and limits of the study: Vaccine-associated CD4 TCRs spanned the whole spike protein, with dominant responses in regions 160-218 and 743-854. Participants were mostly white British and included more females than males, and it was suggested by the authors that clonal diversity may have been underestimated. After two AZD1222 doses, spike-specific TCR breadth and depth were significantly higher than at day 0 and than in MenACWY recipients. The 56-69-year group was small, and its depth increase did not reach significance, likely because of low power. No day 14 peak-response samples were available, so repertoires were characterized only after the peak T cell response. Only 5 to 7 AZD1222 recipients were SARS-CoV-2 seropositive at baseline, limiting conclusions about previously exposed vaccinees. Reportedly, close to half of the unique spike-specific TCRs recognized epitopes lying outside the regions that are mutated in the B.1.351 and B.1.1.7 variants.

The CDR3 numbers 11 residues from cysteine through phenylalanine. Only the CDR3 part of the read is kept: 33 bases, read in frame from the first base. According to the germline V gene (reference sequence), CDR1 reads LNHDA and CDR2 reads SQIVND. V loses 9 bases of germline sequence and J loses 3 bases, and the interval between the two ends is 9 bases. The CDR3 regions of human TCRbeta chains were analyzed by immunosequencing. The source study handled its data this way. Repertoire TCRs were checked for matches against a reference library of SARS-CoV-2-specific TCRs that had been generated using the MIRA antigen-specificity platform. Breadth meant the fraction of unique TCRs that were SARS-CoV-2-associated, whereas depth meant the fraction of total T cells that were SARS-CoV-2-associated. Using the MIRA data, each spike-specific TCR was mapped to the spike region that the TCR reacts to and placed in a CD4 or CD8 class. Log10-transformed breadth and depth values were compared by one-way ANOVA with Sidak's multiple comparisons tests. The immuneACCESS repertoire file appears here via TCRdb, limited to in-frame rearrangements. These files lack a portion of the clones; in checked studies, under half of the deficit traces to unresolved V genes, and the cause of the others is not known. For V, J and clone size, that table is used; D and trimming come from the DNA. Across this sample there are 75,000 to 100,000 clones, with around 94% seen only once. The ten largest account for roughly an eighth of the sample.

This receptor was identified in an adult in good health. The chain links TRBV19 with TRBJ2-7, with the D gene not clear enough to name. Here the sequenced sample was peripheral blood, taken on day 0 of AZD1222 vaccination. The CDR3 reads as follows: CASRWGYEQYF. The nucleotide sequence reads TGTGCCAGCCGTTGGGGCTACGAGCAGTACTTC.